This TCR beta chain was identified in a study of T cell responses to AZD1222 COVID-19 vaccine. A note on this clone: Its specificity is unknown.

Sequencing was performed with immunoSEQ multiplex PCR; in TCRdb, only in-frame clones are kept and a portion is missing. The sample contains about 200,000 clones, about 93% of which appear only once. Study-wide findings and caveats: An increase in Spike-specific TCR breadth and depth was observed after two AZD1222 doses. Just a handful of AZD1222 recipients tested seropositive at baseline. The donor cohort was predominantly white British with a female majority, and clonal diversity may have been underestimated.

This sequence originates from an adult who received the AZD1222 COVID-19 vaccine. Source: peripheral blood, taken 28 days after the second AZD1222 dose.

The CDR3 loop is CASSARGQGVGYTF. The CDR3 DNA follows: TGTGCCAGCAGCGCCAGAGGACAGGGGGTTGGCTACACCTTC. V usage is TRBV9 and J usage is TRBJ1-2, with 10 bases aligning to TRBD1. Germline V gene lookup returns CDR1 SGDLS and CDR2 YYNGEE. After removal of 3 bases from V and 7 bases from J, the junction contained 6 bases not matched to a gene. This CDR3 is 14 amino acids long.